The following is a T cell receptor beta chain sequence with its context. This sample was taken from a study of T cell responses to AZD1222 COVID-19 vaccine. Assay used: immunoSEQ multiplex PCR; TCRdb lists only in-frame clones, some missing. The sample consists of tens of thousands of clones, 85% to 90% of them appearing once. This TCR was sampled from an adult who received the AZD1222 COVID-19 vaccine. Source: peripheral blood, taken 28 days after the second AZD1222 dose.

CDR3 residues: CASSRGGRGPTGELFF. The CDR3 DNA follows: TGTGCCAGCAGCAGAGGGGGGCGGGGGCCCACCGGGGAGCTGTTTTTT. The chain has TRBV7-2 and TRBJ2-2, with a weak D call TRBD2 (7 bases). With 5 bases removed from V and 4 bases from J, the gap between germline ends came to 17 bases. The CDR3 is 16 residues long. Germline loops: CDR1 SGHTA, CDR2 FQGNSA.